Below, one T cell receptor beta chain is given with its context. In the authors' methods: Reference gene primer amplification gave estimated nucleated cell counts. The repertoire was sequenced with immunoSEQ multiplex PCR; TCRdb's copy has only in-frame clones and lacks some. D and trimming were read from the DNA, whereas the V and J calls and clone size are those reported in that table. The profile covers about 240,000 clones, with roughly four fifths appearing a single time and 12% taken by the ten largest. V lost 1 base to trimming and J lost 7 bases; unmatched junction nucleotides: 5. Germline loops: CDR1 SNHLY, CDR2 FYNNEI. The CDR3 is made up of 15 amino acids. This sample is part of a study of blood T cell repertoires in COVID-19. Overall study: Donors in the United States, Italy and Spain gave samples during acute or convalescent COVID-19. PBMCs, B-cell-depleted T cells, or T cells were the source of the cDNA or gDNA that made up the material.

The sequencing sample was made of peripheral blood. This receptor was identified in a woman aged 60-75 years with active or convalescent COVID-19. The chain combines TRBV2 with TRBJ2-3; 10 bases map to TRBD2. The CDR3 coding sequence is TGTGCCAGCAGTGAAGAAAGCGGGGGGGCAAATACGCAGTATTTT. Protein sequence: CASSEESGGANTQYF.